The next 9 T cell receptor beta chains were all read from a single sample in a study of tumor and adjacent non-tumor tissue in lung cancer. RNA was extracted from bulk tissue without any cell sorting. A modified ARM-PCR protocol with three rounds of nested PCR amplified TCRbeta. MiXCR, run by TCRdb on the multiplex PCR reads, gives a single entry per CDR3 protein. The table has about 110,000 distinct CDR3 sequences, roughly 80% seen once. The specimen was lung tumor tissue. All receptors come from a woman aged 60 to 75 with non-small cell lung cancer.

To note about this clonotype: This may stem from a read error, because a much larger clone lies one nucleotide away. The chain carries TRBV20-1 and TRBJ2-3, with a tentative D call TRBD2 (5 bases). Germline values: CDR1 DFQATT, CDR2 SNEGSKA (reference sequence). The CDR3 is made up of 14 amino acids. The CDR3 loop reads CSARDQDFTDAQYF. Here the CDR3 DNA reads TGCAGTGCTAGAGATCAGGACTTCACAGATGCGCAGTATTTT.

This clonotype was picked up one time. The CDR3 does not end in the conserved phenylalanine or tryptophan, so this is likely a read error. The J gene is TRBJ2-1, the V gene TRBV6-2 or TRBV6-3; possible D gene TRBD2, 5 bases. Per germline, CDR1 MNHEY and CDR2 SVGEGT. The CDR3 is 15 residues long. CDR3 DNA: TGTACCAGCAGTTACGGTCTGGGAGATAGCAATGAGCAGTTCTTA. Protein sequence: CTSSYGLGDSNEQFL.

A remark on this clonotype: Compared with germline, one end of the junction differs, possibly owing to a read error. The chain is built from TRBV6-1 and TRBJ1-6; no firm D call. The germline gives CDR1 MNHNS, CDR2 SASEGT. CDR3 length: 14 amino acids. The CDR3 loop reads CGSREDEGLSPLHF. The CDR3 DNA is TGTGGCAGCCGTGAAGATGAGGGCCTTTCACCCCTCCACTTT.

As regards this clonotype: One end of the junction does not line up with germline, which may come from a read error. This sequence joins TRBV20-1 and TRBJ1-2, with unresolved D. There are 12 residues in the CDR3. The germline V gene has CDR1 DFQATT and CDR2 SNEGSKA (reference sequence). CDR3 sequence reads: CIVHDYHYGFTF. The DNA of the CDR3 is TGCATTGTTCATGATTATCACTATGGCTTCACCTTC.

The CDR3 is CASTRGGARFDGYTF. The DNA for the CDR3 is TGTGCCAGCACCAGGGGAGGGGCACGATTTGATGGCTACACCTTC. The chain carries TRBV28 and TRBJ1-2; a weak D match, TRBD1 (6 bases). CDR1 and CDR2 from the germline V gene are MDHEN and SYDVKM. Trimming took 7 bases from V and 6 from J, leaving 21 bases between them. CDR3 length equals 15 residues.

Of note for this clonotype: The conserved phenylalanine or tryptophan is not found at the CDR3 terminus, so this likely reflects a read error. The chain combines TRBV11-2 with TRBJ2-5; 7 nucleotides line up with TRBD1. V dropped 4 bases and J dropped 7; count of bases not matched to a gene: 12. CDR1 and CDR2 from the germline V gene are SGHAT and FQNNGV. This CDR3 region has 15 residues. This CDR3 reads CASSSTGTRAGTQYY. The CDR3 nucleotides are TGTGCCAGCAGCTCGACAGGGACACGGGCCGGGACCCAGTACTAC.

Worth noting for this clonotype: A read error is likely here: a far larger clone is one base away. The chain has TRBV6-2 or TRBV6-3 and TRBJ1-2; the D is unclear. In germline, CDR1 is MNHEY, CDR2 SVGEGT. This CDR3 has 11 residues. The CDR3, as DNA: TGTACCAGCAGTGATGACTATGGCTACACCTTC. This codes for CTSSDDYGYTF.

The chain links TRBV28 to TRBJ1-5; the match to TRBD1 covers 8 bases. V lost 4 bases and J lost 0; bases outside the gene matches: 8. Germline CDR1 reads MDHEN; CDR2 reads SYDVKM. The CDR3 runs 17 residues. CDR3 loop: CASSSPGTGNSNQPQHF. DNA for the CDR3: TGTGCCAGCAGTTCCCCCGGGACAGGAAATAGCAATCAGCCCCAGCATTTT.

This clonotype was seen more than once but under ten times. V is TRBV20-1 and J is TRBJ1-2; the match to TRBD1 covers 9 bases. This CDR3 region has 13 residues. Per the germline V gene, CDR1 is DFQATT and CDR2 is SNEGSKA (reference sequence). Trimming took 6 bases from V and 7 from J; bases not matched to a gene: 9. The CDR3 is CSAEQGAERGYTF. CDR3 in DNA: TGCAGTGCAGAACAGGGGGCGGAACGTGGCTACACCTTC.